Below, one TCR beta chain is given with its context. The data belong to a study of control samples from healthy donors and cancer patients. Produced via immunoSEQ multiplex PCR; TCRdb's table is partial and in-frame only. The sample yields about 130,000 clones, about 88% seen once. The CDR3 spans 14 residues. The germline V gene encodes CDR1 SEHNR and CDR2 FQNEAQ (reference sequence). Trimming took 5 bases from V and 11 from J; bases not matched to a gene: 13. The rearrangement joins TRBV7-9 to TRBJ1-1; TRBD1 agrees at 8 bases. The source material was blood. This clonotype was sampled from a man aged 50-59 years in good health. The CDR3 reads CASSPSGGSDGAFF. The CDR3 DNA reads TGTGCCAGCAGCCCTTCAGGGGGCTCGGATGGGGCTTTCTTT. The entire variable domain, with the rest obtained from reference TRBV7-9 and TRBJ1-1, is as follows: DTGVSQNPRHKITKRGQNVTFRCDPISEHNRLYWYRQTLGQGPEFLTYFQNEAQLEKSRLLSDRFSAERPKGSFSTLEIQRTEQGDSAMYLCASSPSGGSDGAFFGQGTRLTVV.